This is a list of T cell receptor beta chains from one sample in a study of T cell responses to AZD1222 COVID-19 vaccine. The repertoire was sequenced with immunoSEQ multiplex PCR; TCRdb's copy has only in-frame clones and lacks some. The sample includes fewer than 150,000 clones, 80% to 90% of them seen just once. The material was peripheral blood, obtained on day 0 of AZD1222 vaccination. These receptors were collected from an adult in good health. CDR3s include the opening cysteine and the closing phenylalanine or tryptophan. Each record gives: J gene, D gene, clone size, V gene, CDR3 protein, CDR3 DNA. The D gene is left open where the match is weak. Some rows mark clone size as missing; the rest say once, few, many or name a class of expanded clone.

>TRBJ2-3|-|-|TRBV6-5
CASSYRASFTDTQYF
TGTGCCAGCAGTTACCGAGCTTCTTTCACAGATACGCAGTATTTT
>TRBJ1-5|-|-|TRBV7-2
CASSFGGNQPQHF
TGTGCCAGCAGCTTTGGGGGGAATCAGCCCCAGCATTTT
>TRBJ2-1|-|-|TRBV13
CASSKRAGTVTYNEQFF
TGTGCCAGCAGCAAGAGAGCCGGGACCGTAACCTACAATGAGCAGTTCTTC
>TRBJ1-2|TRBD1|-|TRBV5-1
CASSKDRLGDNYGYTF
TGCGCCAGCAGCAAGGACAGGCTAGGGGATAACTATGGCTACACCTTC
>TRBJ2-2|-|-|TRBV28
CASTLGSGARNGELFF
TGTGCCAGCACCCTGGGATCCGGGGCGCGTAACGGGGAGCTGTTTTTT
>TRBJ1-5|-|-|TRBV6-2/TRBV6-3
CASSYNGVINQPQHF
TGTGCCAGCAGTTATAACGGAGTGATCAATCAGCCCCAGCATTTT
>TRBJ2-2|TRBD2|-|TRBV6-5
CASSLLAGAAGELFF
TGTGCCAGCAGCCTACTAGCGGGAGCGGCCGGGGAGCTGTTTTTT
>TRBJ2-7|-|-|TRBV7-2
CASSDDSYEQYF
TGTGCCAGCAGCGACGACAGCTACGAGCAGTACTTC
>TRBJ1-5|-|-|TRBV30
CAWSIRGFGSNQPQHF
TGTGCCTGGAGTATTCGGGGATTTGGGAGCAATCAGCCCCAGCATTTT
>TRBJ1-2|-|few|TRBV30
CAWSFGVGYGYTF
TGTGCCTGGAGTTTTGGAGTGGGCTATGGCTACACCTTC
>TRBJ1-1|-|-|TRBV27
CASRHHMNTEAFF
TGTGCCAGCAGACACCACATGAACACTGAAGCTTTCTTT
>TRBJ1-5|-|-|TRBV4-3
CASSQDLGGNQPQHF
TGCGCCAGCAGCCAAGATTTGGGGGGAAATCAGCCCCAGCATTTT
>TRBJ1-2|-|-|TRBV13
CASMTDNYGYTF
TGTGCCAGCATGACAGATAACTATGGCTACACCTTC
>TRBJ2-2|TRBD1|-|TRBV25-1
CASSSQRDSITGELFF
TGTGCCAGCAGTTCCCAACGGGACAGCATCACCGGGGAGCTGTTTTTT
>TRBJ2-3|TRBD1|once|TRBV28
CASFSFTGASDTQYF
TGTGCCAGCTTTTCCTTCACAGGGGCATCAGATACGCAGTATTTT
>TRBJ2-5|TRBD2|few|TRBV7-9
CASSFQRGKETQYF
TGTGCCAGCAGCTTTCAGCGGGGGAAAGAGACCCAGTACTTC
>TRBJ2-2|TRBD2|-|TRBV5-6
CASSFSQTSGRAFAGELFF
TGTGCCAGCAGCTTCTCCCAAACTAGCGGGAGGGCCTTCGCCGGGGAGCTGTTTTTT
>TRBJ2-1|TRBD1|-|TRBV6-6
CASRPRQGDVNEQFF
TGTGCCAGCAGACCCAGACAGGGCGACGTTAATGAGCAGTTCTTC
>TRBJ1-1|-|-|TRBV2
CASSASPVTEAFF
TGTGCCAGCAGTGCCTCTCCGGTCACTGAAGCTTTCTTT
>TRBJ2-1|-|-|TRBV27
CASSLGAGSTYNEQFF
TGTGCCAGCAGTTTGGGAGCGGGTTCGACCTACAATGAGCAGTTCTTC
>TRBJ2-1|-|-|TRBV10-1
CASSGLRDEQFF
TGCGCCAGCAGTGGCCTTCGCGATGAGCAGTTCTTC
>TRBJ1-5|TRBD1|once|TRBV11-2
CASSPGQSGNQPQHF
TGTGCCAGCAGCCCGGGACAGAGTGGCAATCAGCCCCAGCATTTT
>TRBJ2-1|TRBD2|-|TRBV27
CASSHGTNPYNEQFF
TGTGCCAGCAGTCACGGGACTAACCCTTACAATGAGCAGTTCTTC
>TRBJ2-2|-|-|TRBV14
CASSQDWGGELFF
TGTGCCAGCAGCCAAGATTGGGGGGGGGAGCTGTTTTTT
>TRBJ1-5|-|-|TRBV10-3
CAISESGAGTYQPQHF
TGTGCCATCAGTGAGTCGGGCGCCGGGACCTATCAGCCCCAGCATTTT
>TRBJ2-2|-|-|TRBV13
CASSLAWGNGELFF
TGTGCCAGCAGCCTAGCATGGGGGAACGGGGAGCTGTTTTTT
>TRBJ2-1|-|-|TRBV28
CASSFGQIGYNEQFF
TGTGCCAGCAGTTTTGGGCAGATTGGTTACAATGAGCAGTTCTTC
>TRBJ2-2|-|-|TRBV6-5
CASSYLGKGAGELFF
TGTGCCAGCAGTTACTTGGGAAAGGGGGCCGGGGAGCTGTTTTTT
>TRBJ1-5|TRBD1|-|TRBV7-2
CASSLGDRGNQPQHF
TGTGCCAGCAGCTTAGGGGACAGGGGCAATCAGCCCCAGCATTTT
>TRBJ1-2|-|-|TRBV24-1
CATSTGRQGFDGYTF
TGTGCCACCAGTACGGGTAGGCAGGGTTTTGATGGCTACACCTTC
>TRBJ2-2|-|few|TRBV7-6
CASSLQPLSNTGELFF
TGTGCCAGCAGCTTACAGCCCCTCTCGAACACCGGGGAGCTGTTTTTT
>TRBJ2-3|TRBD1|-|TRBV4-1
CASSLFLGQEEADTQYF
TGCGCCAGCAGCCTATTTCTAGGACAGGAGGAGGCAGATACGCAGTATTTT
>TRBJ1-1|-|-|TRBV7-9
CASSLVLEVTNTEAFF
TGTGCCAGCAGCTTAGTGCTAGAGGTTACGAACACTGAAGCTTTCTTT
>TRBJ2-7|-|-|TRBV4-2
CASSQEDYPPYEQYF
TGTGCCAGCAGCCAAGAGGACTACCCCCCCTACGAGCAGTACTTC
>TRBJ1-2|-|-|TRBV15
CATSRGQGYTF
TGTGCCACCAGCAGAGGGCAAGGCTACACCTTC
>TRBJ2-1|TRBD1|once|TRBV6-5
CASILTGGSYNEQFF
TGTGCCAGCATATTGACAGGGGGCTCCTACAATGAGCAGTTCTTC
>TRBJ1-5|-|-|TRBV19
CASSIQANQPQHF
TGTGCCAGTAGTATTCAGGCAAATCAGCCCCAGCATTTT
>TRBJ1-1|-|-|TRBV10-1
CASSDSSVTEAFF
TGCGCCAGCAGTGATTCCTCGGTAACTGAAGCTTTCTTT
>TRBJ1-1|-|-|TRBV2
CASHTNTEAFF
TGTGCCAGCCATACGAACACTGAAGCTTTCTTT
>TRBJ2-2|-|-|TRBV6-6
CASSFPAGMNTGELFF
TGTGCCAGCAGTTTTCCGGCGGGGATGAACACCGGGGAGCTGTTTTTT
>TRBJ1-2|-|-|TRBV3-1/TRBV3-2
CASSGQLNYGYTF
TGTGCCAGCAGTGGCCAGCTTAACTATGGCTACACCTTC
>TRBJ2-3|-|-|TRBV25-1
CASSEYQGPSTDTQYF
TGTGCCAGCAGTGAATATCAGGGGCCCAGCACAGATACGCAGTATTTT
>TRBJ2-1|-|-|TRBV10-1
CASSESTLEGGDEQFF
TGCGCCAGCAGTGAGTCGACTCTGGAGGGGGGGGATGAGCAGTTCTTC
>TRBJ1-6|TRBD1|-|TRBV6-2/TRBV6-3
CASSLSGTENSPLHF
TGTGCCAGCAGTCTCTCCGGGACAGAAAATTCACCCCTCCACTTT
>TRBJ1-4|-|-|TRBV30
CAWTGPASEKLFF
TGTGCCTGGACCGGCCCCGCTAGTGAAAAACTGTTTTTT
>TRBJ2-3|-|-|TRBV30
CAWSRDGVTDTQYF
TGTGCCTGGAGTCGCGATGGGGTCACAGATACGCAGTATTTT
>TRBJ2-5|-|-|TRBV15
CATSRDLWGIQETQYF
TGTGCCACCAGCAGAGATCTCTGGGGTATCCAAGAGACCCAGTACTTC